The 17 T cell receptor beta chains below all came from one sample that was sequenced in a study of naive and memory T cell subsets. These TCRs' antigens remain unknown. The study's findings and limits: Naive repertoires, especially CD8, held a few larger clonotypes, possibly memory cells re-expressing CD45RA.

An equimolar mix of two oligonucleotides served as the beta constant-region primer for TRBC1 and TRBC2. Nested alpha and beta constant-region primers with the SP2 primer drove four PCR rounds on ligated cDNA. TCRdb recomputed calls from the UMI-ligation and nested PCR reads with MiXCR, one row per CDR3 protein. The data contain around 100,000 distinct CDR3 sequences, about 14% of them singletons. Sequenced sample: naive CD8+ T cells from blood. The receptors here all came from a human donor in good health.

The table lists this clonotype with many counts. This chain links TRBV20-1 with TRBJ2-7; no firm D call. CDR3 length equals 14 residues. The ends were cut back, 0 bases at V and 2 bases at J, with 11 bases in the middle. Per germline, CDR1 DFQATT and CDR2 SNEGSKA (reference sequence). This CDR3 is CSARDLRTTYEQYF. CDR3 bases: TGCAGTGCTAGAGATTTGAGAACCACCTACGAGCAGTACTTC.

Details on this clonotype: The junction shows a germline mismatch at one end, possibly a read error. The chain couples TRBV7-2 to TRBJ2-1; 8 bases map to TRBD2. CDR1 is SGHTA and CDR2 is FQGNSA in the germline V gene. The CDR3 runs to 15 residues. The DNA of the CDR3 is TGTGCCAGCAGCATAGCGGGGAGGATTTACAATGAGCAGTTCTTC. This codes for CASSIAGRIYNEQFF.

This clonotype was found a few times. The chain has TRBV30 and TRBJ2-7, with a tentative D call TRBD1 (5 bases). The ends were cut back, 2 bases at V and 1 base at J, with 9 bases in the middle. Germline V CDR1 and CDR2: GTSNPN, SVGIG (reference sequence). The CDR3 spans 13 residues. The CDR3 reads CAWSTGPSYEQYF. The CDR3 nucleotides read TGTGCCTGGAGTACAGGCCCTTCCTACGAGCAGTACTTC.

This chain links TRBV5-4 with TRBJ1-2; TRBD1 agrees at 7 bases. With V trimmed by 2 bases and J by 9 bases, 13 bases remained unmatched. The CDR3 extends over 15 amino acids. Germline lookup yields CDR1 SGHNT and CDR2 YYREEE (reference sequence). CDR3 coding DNA: TGTGCCAGCAGCTTAGGACAGGAACAACTGGTCAGCTACACCTTC. Protein: CASSLGQEQLVSYTF.

At least ten counts were recorded for this clonotype. The V and J genes are TRBV24-1 and TRBJ1-2, with 12 bases aligning to TRBD1. The germline gives CDR1 KGHDR, CDR2 SFDVKD. This CDR3 region has 14 residues. Trimming removed 9 bases from V and 7 bases from J; junction bases left unmatched: 8. CDR3: CATAPGQGAFGYTF. CDR3 coding DNA: TGTGCCACCGCCCCGGGACAGGGGGCCTTTGGCTACACCTTC.

A few counts support this clonotype. J is TRBJ2-5 and V is TRBV24-1; 9 bases are a match to TRBD1. The CDR3 spans 15 residues. Germline CDR1 is KGHDR and CDR2 is SFDVKD. V lost 4 bases, J lost 4 bases, and 6 bases stayed unmatched. The CDR3, as DNA: TGTGCCACCAGTGACCGGACAGGGGAGACAGAGACCCAGTACTTC. Translation: CATSDRTGETETQYF.

This sequence joins TRBV14 and TRBJ1-1; D unresolved. Germline CDR1 and CDR2: SGHDN and FVKESK. The ends were cut back, 4 bases at V and 5 bases at J, with 11 bases in the middle. The CDR3 has 13 amino acids. The CDR3 region has the DNA TGTGCCAGCAGCCTCCTGTCGAGGACTGAAGCTTTCTTT. Translated, it gives CASSLLSRTEAFF. The full variable domain, rest sourced from reference TRBV14 and TRBJ1-1, is EAGVTQFPSHSVIEKGQTVTLRCDPISGHDNLYWYRRVMGKEIKFLLHFVKESKQDESGMPNNRFLAERTGGTYSTLKVQPAELEDSGVYFCASSLLSRTEAFFGQGTRLTVV.

Many counts were recorded for this clonotype. The chain couples TRBV28 to TRBJ2-7, with 7 nucleotides matching TRBD2. The CDR3 spans 12 residues. The germline V gene has CDR1 MDHEN and CDR2 SYDVKM. With 6 bases clipped from V and 7 bases from J, the junction kept 6 bases outside the gene matches. The CDR3 DNA is TGTGCCAGCAGCTTTGGGACTATTGAGCAGTACTTC. As protein: CASSFGTIEQYF. Full variable domain (remainder filled in from reference TRBV28 and TRBJ2-7): DVKVTQSSRYLVKRTGEKVFLECVQDMDHENMFWYRQDPGLGLRLIYFSYDVKMKEKGDIPEGYSVSREKKERFSLILESASTNQTSMYLCASSFGTIEQYFGPGTRLTVT.

This clonotype was seen only a few times. V is TRBV2 and J is TRBJ1-5; 8 nucleotides line up with TRBD1. V shed 6 bases, J shed 6 bases, and the junction held 10 bases outside the gene matches. Germline V gives CDR1 SNHLY, CDR2 FYNNEI. The CDR3 is 15 amino acids. The CDR3 reads CASRSPQGASQPQHF. The CDR3 bases are TGTGCCAGCAGGTCACCTCAGGGGGCATCTCAGCCCCAGCATTTT.

This clonotype was detected many times. This chain uses TRBV12-5 with TRBJ1-1; D may be TRBD1 (6 bases). Germline CDR1 is LGHNT and CDR2 is FRNRAP. The V end was cut by 2 bases, the J end by 1 base, with 11 bases between. CDR3 length: 15 amino acids. The CDR3 protein is CASGLTQGTNTEAFF. The CDR3 nucleotides are TGTGCTAGTGGTTTGACACAGGGTACGAACACTGAAGCTTTCTTT.

This clonotype showed up many times. V is TRBV3-1 and J is TRBJ1-2, with no clear D. Germline V CDR1 and CDR2: LGHDT, YNNKEL (reference sequence). Trimming took off 5 bases at V and 4 bases at J, with 5 bases between the two ends. The length of the CDR3 is 11 residues. This chain's CDR3 is CASSFLYGYTF. The DNA of the CDR3 is TGTGCCAGCAGCTTCCTCTATGGCTACACCTTC.

This clonotype was observed at least ten times. The rearrangement uses TRBV20-1 and TRBJ1-1, with D hard to call. V shed 6 bases and J shed 7 bases, with 12 bases lying between them. Germline CDR1 and CDR2: DFQATT and SNEGSKA (reference sequence). The CDR3 length is 11 residues. The CDR3 loop is CSAPWESEAFF. As DNA, the CDR3 is TGCAGTGCCCCCTGGGAGAGTGAAGCTTTCTTT.

V usage is TRBV27 and J usage is TRBJ1-5; no firm D call. Trimming removed 9 bases at V and 3 bases at J, with 12 bases between. CDR1 and CDR2 (germline): MNHEY, SMNVEV (reference sequence). This CDR3 is built from 13 residues. CDR3 DNA: TGTGCCAGTAAAATTTCGGTCAATCAGCCCCAGCATTTT. It codes for CASKISVNQPQHF.

The chain employs TRBV9 and TRBJ2-6; D unclear. Germline CDR1 SGDLS, CDR2 YYNGEE. The germline V and J ends were trimmed by 4 bases and 2 bases, with 13 bases remaining between them. CDR3 length: 16 residues. The CDR3 reads CASSPSRSPGANVLTF. CDR3 DNA: TGTGCCAGCAGCCCCTCCCGATCTCCTGGGGCCAACGTCCTGACTTTC.

V is TRBV7-9 and J is TRBJ2-3; D not resolved. Trimming stripped 8 bases from V and 2 bases from J, with 11 bases between. CDR3 length: 13 amino acids. Germline V lookup: CDR1 SEHNR, CDR2 FQNEAQ (reference sequence). The CDR3 reads CASLGRTTDTQYF. The CDR3 DNA follows: TGTGCCAGCCTGGGCAGGACCACAGATACGCAGTATTTT.

This clonotype has only a few counts. This chain links TRBV5-5 with TRBJ2-7; 10 bases align to TRBD2. The V segment lost 5 bases and the J segment 9 bases; nucleotides outside the gene matches: 11. Germline V lookup: CDR1 SGHKS, CDR2 YYEKEE (reference sequence). This CDR3 is 14 amino acids long. The CDR3, as DNA: TGTGCCAGCAGTCCCGGACTAGCGGCAGCCGGGCAGTACTTC. It specifies CASSPGLAAAGQYF. Together with reference TRBV5-5 and TRBJ2-7, the CDR3 gives the full variable domain: DAGVTQSPTHLIKTRGQQVTLRCSPISGHKSVSWYQQVLGQGPQFIFQYYEKEERGRGNFPDRFSARQFPNYSSELNVNALLLGDSALYLCASSPGLAAAGQYFGPGTRLTVT.

This clonotype was seen more than once but under ten times. The chain recombines TRBV6-6 with TRBJ2-1, with D uncertain. Germline assignment: CDR1 MNHNY and CDR2 SVGAGI (reference sequence). The CDR3 loop spans 13 amino acids. V gave up 5 bases and J gave up 8 bases, with 13 bases separating them. This CDR3 reads CASSPSTGYEQFF. The CDR3, as DNA: TGTGCCAGCAGTCCATCGACTGGATATGAGCAGTTCTTC.